A selection of T cell receptor beta chains follows, all from one sample in a study of somatic mutations in cytotoxic T cells in rheumatoid arthritis. Assay used: immunoSEQ multiplex PCR; TCRdb lists only in-frame clones, some missing. Among roughly 30,000 clones listed, roughly four fifths were seen once. The sequencing input was CD8+ T cells sorted from blood. These receptors were collected from an adult with rheumatoid arthritis. Both conserved end residues are part of each CDR3. The order of the fields is D gene, J gene, CDR3 length, V gene, clone size, CDR3 protein, CDR3 DNA. A D gene is named only where the DNA matches it firmly. Some rows mark clone size as missing; the rest say once, few, many or name a class of expanded clone.

- | TRBJ2-1 | 14 | TRBV9 | - | CASSVGLVGNEQFF | TGTGCCAGCAGCGTAGGGCTAGTGGGCAATGAGCAGTTCTTC
TRBD1 | TRBJ2-7 | 15 | TRBV6-1 | once | CASREITGQGYEQYF | TGTGCCAGCAGAGAGATAACGGGACAGGGATACGAGCAGTACTTC
- | TRBJ2-2 | 14 | TRBV6-4 | few | CASSQTESTGELFF | TGTGCCAGCAGTCAGACAGAGAGCACCGGGGAGCTGTTTTTT
- | TRBJ2-1 | 14 | TRBV2 | - | CASSVSSRLNEQFF | TGTGCCAGCAGTGTTTCTAGTAGGCTCAATGAGCAGTTCTTC
- | TRBJ1-2 | 14 | TRBV5-6 | - | CASSQWGVDRGYTF | TGTGCCAGCAGCCAATGGGGGGTCGATCGCGGCTACACCTTC
- | TRBJ2-7 | 12 | TRBV27 | - | CASGVSSYEQYF | TGTGCCTCGGGGGTTTCTTCCTACGAGCAGTACTTC
- | TRBJ2-3 | 15 | TRBV5-1 | - | CASSLLGGSTDTQYF | TGCGCCAGCAGCTTGCTTGGAGGGAGCACAGATACGCAGTATTTT
TRBD2 | TRBJ2-7 | 17 | TRBV9 | - | CASSVRVDGGASKEQYF | TGTGCCAGCAGCGTTCGGGTGGACGGGGGGGCCTCGAAGGAGCAGTACTTC
- | TRBJ2-2 | 15 | TRBV5-1 | once | CASSSWTKNTGELFF | TGCGCCAGCAGCTCCTGGACAAAGAACACCGGGGAGCTGTTTTTT
- | TRBJ1-1 | 16 | TRBV7-9 | - | CASSLGVGPMNTEAFF | TGTGCCAGCAGCTTAGGGGTGGGGCCAATGAACACTGAAGCTTTCTTT
- | TRBJ2-7 | 14 | TRBV7-9 | few | CASSSTGQPYEQYF | TGTGCCAGCAGCTCCACAGGTCAACCCTACGAGCAGTACTTC
- | TRBJ2-1 | 17 | TRBV4-1 | - | CASSQVPPRGISGEQFF | TGCGCCAGCAGCCAAGTCCCCCCCCGGGGAATTTCTGGTGAGCAGTTCTTC
- | TRBJ2-7 | 15 | TRBV7-9 | - | CASSLAQGKDYEQYF | TGTGCCAGCAGCTTAGCGCAGGGTAAGGACTACGAGCAGTACTTC
- | TRBJ1-2 | 12 | TRBV6-6 | - | CASRQGVYGYTF | TGTGCCAGCAGACAGGGAGTCTATGGCTACACCTTC
- | TRBJ2-1 | 15 | TRBV27 | - | CASTAGAGGYNEQFF | TGTGCCAGTACTGCGGGGGCAGGGGGCTACAATGAGCAGTTCTTC
- | TRBJ1-2 | 17 | TRBV6-1 | - | CASSEWGTETSYYGYTF | TGTGCCAGCAGTGAATGGGGAACAGAGACTTCTTACTATGGCTACACCTTC
- | TRBJ1-2 | 16 | TRBV14 | - | CASSHLGGNFFYGYTF | TGTGCCAGCAGCCATTTAGGCGGAAATTTTTTCTATGGCTACACCTTC
TRBD1 | TRBJ2-1 | 15 | TRBV7-9 | once | CASNIDRVSYNEQFF | TGTGCCAGCAACATAGACAGGGTCTCCTACAATGAGCAGTTCTTC
- | TRBJ2-3 | 15 | TRBV29-1 | - | CSVEEVAGDPDTQYF | TGCAGCGTTGAAGAAGTGGCAGGGGACCCAGATACGCAGTATTTT
- | TRBJ2-3 | 15 | TRBV11-3 | - | CASSLGQTSTDTQYF | TGTGCCAGCAGCTTGGGACAAACAAGCACAGATACGCAGTATTTT
TRBD1 | TRBJ2-3 | 18 | TRBV11-1 | - | CASSLDYKGALGTDTQYF | TGTGCCAGCAGCTTAGACTATAAGGGGGCCCTTGGCACAGATACGCAGTATTTT
TRBD2 | TRBJ2-7 | 16 | TRBV7-2 | - | CASSRFSGRGAYEQYF | TGTGCCAGCAGCCGTTTCAGCGGGAGAGGCGCCTACGAGCAGTACTTC
TRBD1 | TRBJ2-1 | 17 | TRBV7-9 | - | CASSLGHPGQGARKQFF | TGTGCCAGCAGCTTAGGGCACCCGGGACAGGGGGCGAGGAAGCAGTTCTTC
TRBD2 | TRBJ2-3 | 14 | TRBV28 | - | CASSWTSGTDTQYF | TGTGCCAGCAGTTGGACTAGCGGAACAGATACGCAGTATTTT
- | TRBJ2-1 | 16 | TRBV29-1 | - | CSVEAGTLPSYNEQFF | TGCAGCGTTGAGGCCGGGACGCTGCCCTCCTACAATGAGCAGTTCTTC
TRBD1 | TRBJ1-1 | 14 | TRBV9 | few | CASSSPGGVTEAFF | TGTGCCAGCAGCTCCCCAGGGGGGGTGACTGAAGCTTTCTTT